This T cell receptor beta chain was sequenced in a study of CD8+ T cells in alopecia areata. Study in general: Tofacitinib exposure lasted 6 to 18 months, followed by 6 months off drug.

Per the germline V gene, CDR1 is SGHRS and CDR2 is YFSETQ. Trimming removed 4 bases from V and 0 bases from J, with 16 bases in between. This CDR3 is 16 amino acids long. Patients with alopecia areata provided lesional scalp punch biopsies as well as peripheral blood. Turning to this clone: Its specificity is not known.

Study-level findings and limits: Although TCR sharing was seen in mice, sharing across patients was less clear, possibly for HLA-related reasons.

In each case, RNA was isolated and then reverse transcribed into cDNA as the sequencing template. Profiled with immunoSEQ multiplex PCR; TCRdb holds only in-frame clones, not every one. The sample records some 170,000 clones, about 63% being singletons. Sequences were derived from CD4+ T cells sorted from blood, sampled at week 0. The genes are TRBV5-1 and TRBJ1-1; D perhaps matches TRBD1 (5 bases). The sequence derives from a human donor with alopecia areata. CDR3 nucleotide sequence: TGCGCCAGCAGCCCCCAAGGTGGGGGGATGAACACTGAAGCTTTCTTT. It specifies CASSPQGGGMNTEAFF.